This T cell receptor beta chain came from a study of blood T cells in healthy people across ages. It was with a sample-barcoded 5' primer and a J-beta primer mix that a second PCR of about 6 to 12 cycles was run. Each cDNA molecule was tagged by a template-switch adaptor that had 12 random nucleotides. Every sample produced at least 3 million CDR3-containing paired-end reads. TCRdb re-called the 5' RACE reads through MiXCR, storing one row per CDR3 protein. This sample has approximately 2,000,000 distinct CDR3 sequences; more than 35% occur once, and the top ten carry about 23%. As to this clonotype: Its specificity is not known.

Whole-study results and caveats: Unknown donor CMV status possibly confounded expanded clonotype changes.

Sequences were obtained from blood. The clonotype originates from a human donor in good health.

The CDR3 loop is CASSLRGAGYYGYTF. CDR3 DNA: TGTGCCAGCAGCCTCCGGGGCGCGGGATACTATGGCTACACCTTC. The chain joins TRBV27 to TRBJ1-2; tentative D call: TRBD1 (5 bases). The germline V gene has CDR1 MNHEY and CDR2 SMNVEV (reference sequence). Trimming took 6 bases from V and 3 from J, leaving 17 bases between them. The CDR3 runs 15 residues.